This T cell receptor beta chain was sequenced during a study of identifying expanded T cells in peripheral blood. Findings and caveats of the study: Variance in clone template counts between approximately two-week samples significantly increased with total template count across all healthy donors.

Note on this clone: Its specificity is not known.

Sequencing was performed with immunoSEQ multiplex PCR; in TCRdb, only in-frame clones are kept and a portion is missing. The repertoire has about 100,000 clones, approximately 89% of them found once; the top ten carry 13% to 15%. Trimming took off 0 bases at V and 5 bases at J, with 13 bases between the two ends. The CDR3 length is 15 residues. Germline-derived CDR1 and CDR2 are MNHNS and SASEGT. The sample comprised blood. This sequence joins TRBV6-1 and TRBJ2-5, with D perhaps TRBD2 (5 bases). The TCR comes from a person aged 18-69 years in good health. The CDR3 DNA reads TGTGCCAGCAGTGAAGCGCGGGCTAGCACGGAGACCCAGTACTTC. Translated, it gives CASSEARASTETQYF.